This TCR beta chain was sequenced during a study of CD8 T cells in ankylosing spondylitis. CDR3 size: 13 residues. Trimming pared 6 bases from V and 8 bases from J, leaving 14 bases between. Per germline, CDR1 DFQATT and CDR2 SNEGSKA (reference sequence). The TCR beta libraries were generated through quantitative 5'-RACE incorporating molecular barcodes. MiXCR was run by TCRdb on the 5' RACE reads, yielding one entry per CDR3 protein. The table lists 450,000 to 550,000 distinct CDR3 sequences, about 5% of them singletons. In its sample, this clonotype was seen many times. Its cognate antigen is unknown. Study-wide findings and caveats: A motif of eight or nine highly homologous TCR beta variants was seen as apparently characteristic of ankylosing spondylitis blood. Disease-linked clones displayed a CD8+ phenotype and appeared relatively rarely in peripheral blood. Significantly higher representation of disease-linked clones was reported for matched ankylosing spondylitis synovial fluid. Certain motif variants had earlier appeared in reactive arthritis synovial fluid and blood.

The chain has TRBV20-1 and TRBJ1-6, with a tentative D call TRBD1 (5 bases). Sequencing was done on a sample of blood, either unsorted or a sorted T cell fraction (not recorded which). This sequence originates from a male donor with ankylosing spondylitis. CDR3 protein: CSARSAGHSPLHF. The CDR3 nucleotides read TGCAGTGCCAGAAGCGCAGGGCATTCACCCCTCCACTTT.